This record covers a single T cell receptor (beta chain). From germline, CDR1 is SGHDT and CDR2 YYEEEE. V lost 1 base to trimming and J lost 4 bases, with 6 bases between them. The CDR3 covers 12 residues. The sample originates from a study of shared clonotypes between healthy human individuals. This table comes from immunoSEQ multiplex PCR, and its TCRdb copy is limited to in-frame clones, with some not included. The table includes over 1.4 million clones, 96% detected once. The J gene is TRBJ2-7, the V gene TRBV5-6; D gene unclear. Sample: naive CD4+ T cells sorted from blood. Subset denoted: CD45RA+ positively selected. The source is a man aged 30 to 39 in good health. CDR3 residues: CASSLLYYEQYF. Here the CDR3 DNA reads TGTGCCAGCAGCTTGTTGTATTACGAGCAGTACTTC.